This T cell receptor (beta chain) was captured by sequencing in a study of T cell repertoires in cytomegalovirus infection. About this clonotype itself: The antigen is unknown.

TCRdb reanalysed the reads using MiXCR and keeps one entry per CDR3 protein. The sample lists around 540,000 distinct CDR3 sequences, 25% to 35% occurring once. The specimen was cultured PBMCs, collected from culture after CMV antigen stimulation. This TCR was recovered from a human donor in good health (CMV status not recorded). Some clones in this sample may be carry-over from other donors' samples.

CDR3 sequence reads: CATSITPPGYQETQYF. Here the CDR3 DNA reads TGTGCCACCAGCATCACCCCGCCCGGGTACCAAGAGACCCAGTACTTC. The chain employs TRBV15 and TRBJ2-5; no firm D call. V was pared by 4 bases and J by 0 bases, with 15 bases between. The CDR3 contains 16 residues. The germline gives CDR1 LNHNV, CDR2 YYDKDF (reference sequence).